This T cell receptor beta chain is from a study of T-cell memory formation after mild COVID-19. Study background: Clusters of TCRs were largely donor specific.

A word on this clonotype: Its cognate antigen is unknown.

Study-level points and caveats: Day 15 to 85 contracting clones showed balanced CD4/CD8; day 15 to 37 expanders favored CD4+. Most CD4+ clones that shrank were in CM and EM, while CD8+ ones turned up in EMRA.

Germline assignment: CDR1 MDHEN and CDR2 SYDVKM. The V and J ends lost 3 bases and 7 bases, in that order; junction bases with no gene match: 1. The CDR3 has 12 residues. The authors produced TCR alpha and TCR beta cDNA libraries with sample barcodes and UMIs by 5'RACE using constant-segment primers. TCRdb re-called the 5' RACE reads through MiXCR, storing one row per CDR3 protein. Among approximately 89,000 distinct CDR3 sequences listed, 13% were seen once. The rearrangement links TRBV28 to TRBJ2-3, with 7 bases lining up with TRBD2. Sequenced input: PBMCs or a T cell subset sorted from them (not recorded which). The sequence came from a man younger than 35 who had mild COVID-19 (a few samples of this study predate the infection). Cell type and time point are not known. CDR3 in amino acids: CASSLGGNTQYF. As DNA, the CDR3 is TGTGCCAGCAGTTTGGGGGGGAATACGCAGTATTTT.